A selection of T cell receptor beta chains follows, all from one sample in a study of CD8+CD57+ T cells in acquired aplastic anemia. TCRdb processed the reads anew with MiXCR; each CDR3 protein has one entry. The sample lists about 160,000 distinct CDR3 sequences, roughly two thirds occurring once. The source material was sorted CD4+, CD8+, or CD8+CD57+ T cells (not recorded which) from PBMCs. The origin of the receptors is a human donor with aplastic anemia. The CDR3 runs from the conserved cysteine through the conserved F or W. The order of the fields is D gene, clone size, V gene, J gene, CDR3 DNA, CDR3 protein. D genes are given only for firm matches. Clone size is given for some rows only: seen once, a few or many times, or a class if the clone is expanded.

TRBD1	.	TRBV19	TRBJ1-1	TGTGCCAGTAATGGGGGACAGGCCGGTGAAGCTTTCTTT	CASNGGQAGEAFF
.	many	TRBV3-1	TRBJ2-2	TGTGCCAGCAGCCAATTGACAGACAACACCGGGGAGCTGTTTTTT	CASSQLTDNTGELFF
.	.	TRBV9	TRBJ1-1	TGTGCCAGCAGCGGGACCCGAGGGCCTGATGAAGCTTTCTTT	CASSGTRGPDEAFF
.	.	TRBV7-9	TRBJ2-5	TGTGCCAGCGGCAGGGGACAAGAGACCCAGTACTTC	CASGRGQETQYF
.	.	TRBV5-6	TRBJ1-1	TGTGCCAGCAGCTTTGGTACTGAAGCTTTCTTT	CASSFGTEAFF
.	few	TRBV20-1	TRBJ1-1	TGCAGTGCGAGAGAATCGTCACCCGACACTGAAGCTTTCTTT	CSARESSPDTEAFF
TRBD1	.	TRBV20-1	TRBJ1-1	TGCAGTGCTAGAATATACAGGGGTGGGTTACCTGAAGCTTTCTTT	CSARIYRGGLPEAFF
TRBD1	.	TRBV10-3	TRBJ2-7	TGTGCCATCAGTCAGGGGGCGACTTCCTACGAGCAGTACTTC	CAISQGATSYEQYF
TRBD1	.	TRBV5-4	TRBJ1-2	TGTGCCAGCAGCCCGGCCGGGACAGGGGGCTATGGCTACACCTTC	CASSPAGTGGYGYTF
.	many	TRBV6-1	TRBJ2-7	TGTGCCAGCAGTGAAGGGCCAGGGGAGGGCGAGCAGTACTTC	CASSEGPGEGEQYF
.	once	TRBV19	TRBJ1-3	TGTGCCAGTAGCTCGGAAAGGACCTACTCCAACACCATATATTTT	CASSSERTYSNTIYF
.	.	TRBV20-1	TRBJ1-2	TGCAGTGCTAGTCGGGACGGGCGTTACTATGGCTACACCTTC	CSASRDGRYYGYTF
TRBD2	.	TRBV10-1	TRBJ2-7	TGCGCCAGCAGTGCTAGCGGGGGGGCCGAGAACGAGCAGTACTTC	CASSASGGAENEQYF
.	.	TRBV20-1	TRBJ1-5	TGCAGTGCGACCGGGATAGGGGAGGTTCAGCCCCAGCATTTT	CSATGIGEVQPQHF
.	.	TRBV29-1	TRBJ1-2	TGCAGCGTTGTAGAGGGGGAGATGATGGCAGGCTACACCTTC	CSVVEGEMMAGYTF
.	.	TRBV2	TRBJ2-7	TGTGCCAGCAGTGAAGCGACCAGCTGGATGGGCTACGAGCAGTACTTC	CASSEATSWMGYEQYF
TRBD2	.	TRBV7-9	TRBJ2-5	TGTGCCAGCAGCAGCCCCCGACTAGCGCTAGCGGGAGAGTACCAAGAGACCCAGTACTTC	CASSSPRLALAGEYQETQYF
TRBD2	.	TRBV7-9	TRBJ2-7	TGTGCCACCAGCAGAGGGCGGGGGTCCTACGAGCAGTACTTC	CATSRGRGSYEQYF
.	.	TRBV7-2	TRBJ2-7	TGTGCCAGCAGCTTAGGGGTGACAGGTCGAGACGAGCAGTACTTC	CASSLGVTGRDEQYF
.	.	TRBV10-1	TRBJ2-2	TGCGCCAGCAGTGAGTCGATGGGGACCCGCACCGGGGAGCTGTTTTTT	CASSESMGTRTGELFF
.	.	TRBV9	TRBJ1-2	TGTGCCAGCAGAAGGGACGGGCCTAATGGCTACACCTTC	CASRRDGPNGYTF
.	.	TRBV20-1	TRBJ2-7	TGCAGTGCTAGAGGTCCTAGCGAGGAGCAGTACTTC	CSARGPSEEQYF
.	.	TRBV12-3/TRBV12-4	TRBJ2-1	TGTGCCAGCAGGTCCCTCACAGGGATGCCTTACAATGAGCAGTTCTTC	CASRSLTGMPYNEQFF
TRBD1	.	TRBV20-1	TRBJ2-7	TGCAGTGCTAGAAAGGGACAGGCTCTCTACGAGCAGTACTTC	CSARKGQALYEQYF
TRBD2	.	TRBV9	TRBJ2-5	TGTGCCAGCAGCGTAGGGGTTGAGACTAGCGGAAAATTCCAAGAGACCCAGTACTTC	CASSVGVETSGKFQETQYF
TRBD1	.	TRBV24-1	TRBJ2-2	TGTGCCACCAGTGATGCCGGGACAGGGTTGGACACCGGGGAGCTGTTTTTT	CATSDAGTGLDTGELFF
.	.	TRBV5-1	TRBJ1-6	TGCGCCAGCAGTGTCGGGGGGCGAGTAGGTTCACCCCTCCACTTT	CASSVGGRVGSPLHF
.	.	TRBV7-9	TRBJ1-6	TGTGCCAGCAGCCGGGATACAGGGAGACGCTCACCCCTCCACTTT	CASSRDTGRRSPLHF
TRBD1	.	TRBV20-1	TRBJ2-7	TGCAGTGCCGCCGGTAGGACAGGCCTATACGAGCAGTACTTC	CSAAGRTGLYEQYF
.	.	TRBV20-1	TRBJ2-1	TGCAGTGCTAGAGATCGCCCAGGGGCCCAATACAATGAGCAGTTCTTC	CSARDRPGAQYNEQFF
TRBD1	.	TRBV20-1	TRBJ2-7	TGCAGTGCATGGACAGGACCCTACGAGCAGTACTTC	CSAWTGPYEQYF
.	.	TRBV7-2	TRBJ1-1	TGTGCCAGCAGCTTGCAGGCTGAAGCTTTCTTT	CASSLQAEAFF
.	.	TRBV20-1	TRBJ1-6	TGCAGTGCTAGAGGGGTTAATTCACCCCTCCACTTT	CSARGVNSPLHF
.	.	TRBV19	TRBJ2-1	TGTGCCAGTAGTCCACCCCAGGCCCCCGGGCAGTTCTTC	CASSPPQAPGQFF
.	.	TRBV7-3	TRBJ1-2	TGTGCCAGCAGCCCCAATGGAGGGACCGTCTATGGCTACACCTTC	CASSPNGGTVYGYTF
.	.	TRBV20-1	TRBJ2-4	TGCAGTGCTAGTAGGACACTTGGGATTCAGTACTTC	CSASRTLGIQYF
.	.	TRBV5-6	TRBJ1-1	TGTGCCAGCAGCGTAGCCGGGGCAGACACTGAAGCTTTCTTT	CASSVAGADTEAFF
.	.	TRBV20-1	TRBJ2-6	TGCGGTGCTCTCCGACAGGATCAGGCTGGGGCCAACGTCCTGACTTTC	CGALRQDQAGANVLTF
.	.	TRBV19	TRBJ1-4	TGTGCCAGCAGCGCCGGGGATTATGAAAAACTGTTTTTT	CASSAGDYEKLFF
TRBD2	.	TRBV15	TRBJ2-5	TGTGCCACCAGCAGGGTAGCGGGGGGACAGAAGACCCAGTACTTC	CATSRVAGGQKTQYF
.	.	TRBV20-1	TRBJ2-6	TGCAGTGCTAGAGGGGAATCTGGGGCCAACGTCCTGACTTTC	CSARGESGANVLTF
TRBD1	.	TRBV25-1	TRBJ2-7	TGTGCCAGCAGTGCGATTGGGACAGTTTTCTCCTACGAGCAGTACTTC	CASSAIGTVFSYEQYF
.	.	TRBV10-3	TRBJ1-1	TGTGCCATCAGTGAGTCGAGGGGTGAAGCTTTCTTT	CAISESRGEAFF
.	.	TRBV10-3	TRBJ1-2	TGTGCCAGCAACGGGGCCGTGGGGGATTATGGCTACACCTTC	CASNGAVGDYGYTF
.	many	TRBV20-1	TRBJ2-5	TGCAGTGCTAGAGACAGACAAGAGACCCAGTACTTC	CSARDRQETQYF
.	.	TRBV10-3	TRBJ1-6	TGTGCCATCAGTGATGGTCAAGATAATTCACCCCTCCACTTT	CAISDGQDNSPLHF
.	.	TRBV6-1	TRBJ1-2	TGTGCCAGCAGTGACTCGGGGGAGTGGAGCGGCTACACCTTC	CASSDSGEWSGYTF
.	few	TRBV29-1	TRBJ1-1	TGCAGCGTTGAAGAGGCAGGGAGAGGGACTGAAGCTTTCTTT	CSVEEAGRGTEAFF
.	.	TRBV7-9	TRBJ2-7	TGTGCCAGCAGCTCTCAGGGGCGGCCCTACGAGCAGTACTTC	CASSSQGRPYEQYF
TRBD2	.	TRBV7-8	TRBJ2-5	TGTGCCAGCAGTGAGAATGCGGGGGTCGGCGAGACCCAGTACTTC	CASSENAGVGETQYF
TRBD2	.	TRBV9	TRBJ2-5	TGTGCCAGCAGCGTAGTACCTAGCGGGGGGGCGGCGACCCAGTACTTC	CASSVVPSGGAATQYF
TRBD2	.	TRBV24-1	TRBJ2-5	TGTGCCACCAGTGGCGCTAGCGGGGGGGATGAAGAGACCCAGTACTTC	CATSGASGGDEETQYF
.	.	TRBV24-1	TRBJ2-7	TGTGCCACCAGTGATTCCGGCAGGGCGCAAGAGCAGTACTTC	CATSDSGRAQEQYF
.	.	TRBV15	TRBJ1-1	TGTGCCACCAGCAGAGAAGGATTAGGGCTGAGCCCTGAAGCTTTCTTT	CATSREGLGLSPEAFF